This TCR beta chain was captured by sequencing in a study of neurological immune-mediated disorders. As to time point: longitudinal time-point 2. This CDR3 contains 14 residues. Germline assignment: CDR1 SGHAT and CDR2 FQNNGV. Details on this clonotype: One end of the junction is discordant with germline, which a read error may explain.

One entry per CDR3 protein, called by TCRdb with MiXCR from the 5' RACE reads. This sample has more than 30,000 distinct CDR3 sequences, with more than 10% found just once. This chain joins TRBV11-2 and TRBJ2-5; TRBD1 matches 7 bases. The source is a woman in her 40s in good health. Sequencing used PBMCs. The CDR3 loop is CASSPWDRQEIQYF. The CDR3 region has the DNA TGTGCCAGCAGCCCGTGGGACAGACAAGAGATCCAGTACTTC. Based on the CDR3 plus reference TRBV11-2 and TRBJ2-5, the full variable domain is EAGVAQSPRYKIIEKRQSVAFWCNPISGHATLYWYQQILGQGPKLLIQFQNNGVVDDSQLPKDRFSAERLKGVDSTLKIQPAKLEDSAVYLCASSPWDRQEIQYFGPGTRLLVL.